Each of the 3 T cell receptor beta chains below was sequenced from the same sample in a study of T cells after yellow fever vaccination. One entry per CDR3 protein results from TCRdb running MiXCR on the 5' RACE reads. Altogether about 360,000 distinct CDR3 sequences are present, under 7.5% being singletons, with the ten largest covering 15%. The input for sequencing was PBMCs, taken 5 days after the yellow fever booster vaccination. The receptors derive from a man younger than 40 who received the YFV17D yellow fever vaccine.

This clonotype was detected ten times or more. The rearrangement links TRBV12-3 or TRBV12-4 to TRBJ2-2, with D maybe TRBD1 (6 bases). V lost 8 bases and J 1 base, leaving 8 bases between the germline ends. This CDR3 has 13 residues. This CDR3 reads CASGRGNTGELFF. The CDR3, as DNA: TGTGCCAGCGGCAGGGGGAACACCGGGGAGCTGTTTTTT.

This clonotype was found a few times. This chain joins TRBV7-9 and TRBJ2-5; TRBD2 agrees at 11 bases. The junction had 7 bases not matched to a gene; V was cut back by 4 bases and J by 3 bases. This CDR3 has 16 amino acids. Per germline, CDR1 SEHNR and CDR2 FQNEAQ (reference sequence). CDR3 region: CASSSTSGSLKETQYF. The DNA of the CDR3 is TGTGCCAGCAGCTCCACTAGCGGGAGCCTTAAAGAGACCCAGTACTTC.

This chain joins TRBV20-1 and TRBJ1-2, with D unclear. Trimming took 2 bases from V and 4 from J, leaving 17 bases between them. CDR1 and CDR2 (germline): DFQATT, SNEGSKA (reference sequence). The CDR3 has 15 amino acids. The CDR3 protein is CSARISRRSGYGYTF. The CDR3 bases are TGCAGTGCTAGAATTAGCAGGCGCTCAGGCTATGGCTACACCTTC.